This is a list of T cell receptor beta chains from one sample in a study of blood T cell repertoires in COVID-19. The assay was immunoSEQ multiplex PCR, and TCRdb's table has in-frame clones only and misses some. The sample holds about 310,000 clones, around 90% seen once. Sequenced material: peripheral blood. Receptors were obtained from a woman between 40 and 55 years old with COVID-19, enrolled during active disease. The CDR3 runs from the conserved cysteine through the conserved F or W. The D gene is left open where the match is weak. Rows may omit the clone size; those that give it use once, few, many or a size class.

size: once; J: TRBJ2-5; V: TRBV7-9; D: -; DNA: TGTGCCAGCAGCTTTACCCGGCGGGGTGGGGAGACCCAGTACTTC; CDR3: CASSFTRRGGETQYF
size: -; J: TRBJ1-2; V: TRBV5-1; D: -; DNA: TGCGCCAGCACGCGGGATAACTATGGCTACACCTTC; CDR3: CASTRDNYGYTF
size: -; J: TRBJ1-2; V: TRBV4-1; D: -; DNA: TGCGCCAGCAGCCAAGATCCGGGGACAACTAACTATGGCTACACCTTC; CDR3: CASSQDPGTTNYGYTF
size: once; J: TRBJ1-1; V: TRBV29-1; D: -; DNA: TGCAGCGCACCAGACAGGAAGAGGAACACTGAAGCTTTCTTT; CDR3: CSAPDRKRNTEAFF
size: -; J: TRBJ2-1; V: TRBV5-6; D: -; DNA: TGTGCCAGCAGCTTTGTCTATAACAGTAGGAATGAGCAGTTCTTC; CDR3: CASSFVYNSRNEQFF
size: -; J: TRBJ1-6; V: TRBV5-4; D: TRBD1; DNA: TGTGCCAGCAGCTTACCAGGGACAGGGGTGAATTCACCCCTCCACTTT; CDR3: CASSLPGTGVNSPLHF
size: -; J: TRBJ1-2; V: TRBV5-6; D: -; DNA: TGTGCCAGCAGCCATGACAGGAACTATGGCTACACCTTC; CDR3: CASSHDRNYGYTF
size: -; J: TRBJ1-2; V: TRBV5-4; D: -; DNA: TGTGCCAGCAGCTTCGGACAGCTACCGTATGGCTACACCTTC; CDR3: CASSFGQLPYGYTF
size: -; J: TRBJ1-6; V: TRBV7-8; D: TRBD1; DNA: TGTGCCAGCAGCTTAGTGTGGGACAGAAATTCACCCCTCCACTTT; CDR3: CASSLVWDRNSPLHF
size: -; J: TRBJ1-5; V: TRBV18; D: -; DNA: TGTGCCAGCTCACCAGGGAGTGGTCAGCCCCAGCATTTT; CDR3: CASSPGSGQPQHF
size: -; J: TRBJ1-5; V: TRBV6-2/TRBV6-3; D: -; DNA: TGTGCCAGCAGTTCTCATCAGGGAGGGAGCAATCAGCCCCAGCATTTT; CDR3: CASSSHQGGSNQPQHF
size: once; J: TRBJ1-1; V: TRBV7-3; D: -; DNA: TGTGCCAGCAGCCTGACGACGGGAACTGAAGCTTTCTTT; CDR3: CASSLTTGTEAFF
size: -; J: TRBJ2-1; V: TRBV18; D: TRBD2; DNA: TGTGCCAGCTCACCACCTCTGGGAGCGGGAGACCGGGTCCATGAGCAGTTCTTC; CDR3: CASSPPLGAGDRVHEQFF
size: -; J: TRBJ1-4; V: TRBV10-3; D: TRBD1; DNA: TGTGCCATCAGTGCCCGGACAGGGGTTAATGAAAAACTGTTTTTT; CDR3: CAISARTGVNEKLFF
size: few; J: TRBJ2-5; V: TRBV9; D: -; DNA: TGTGCCAGCAGCGTAGAGGGCGGGGACTACCAAGAGACCCAGTACTTC; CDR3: CASSVEGGDYQETQYF
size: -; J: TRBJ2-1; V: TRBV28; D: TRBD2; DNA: TGTGCCAGCAGTATACCCGAAGGTCTAGCGGGAGTCGGCAATGAGCAGTTCTTC; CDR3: CASSIPEGLAGVGNEQFF
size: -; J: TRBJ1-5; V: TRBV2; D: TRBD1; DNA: TGTGCCAGCAGCGTTGACAGGGGTGGGAATCAGCCCCAGCATTTT; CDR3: CASSVDRGGNQPQHF
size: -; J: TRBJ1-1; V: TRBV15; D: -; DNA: TGTGCCACCAGCAGCCTTCAGGGATGGACTGAAGCTTTCTTT; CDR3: CATSSLQGWTEAFF
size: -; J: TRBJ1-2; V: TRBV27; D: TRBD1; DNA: TGTGCCAGCAGCCAGACAGGGAACTATGGCTACACCTTC; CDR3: CASSQTGNYGYTF
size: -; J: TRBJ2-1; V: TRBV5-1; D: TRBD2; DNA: TGCGCCAGCAGCAGGGTCCCTGGACCTAGCGGGGGTTACAATGAGCAGTTCTTC; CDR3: CASSRVPGPSGGYNEQFF
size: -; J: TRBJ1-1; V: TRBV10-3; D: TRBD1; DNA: TGTGCCATCACCCCGGGACAGGGAGGTAACACTGAAGCTTTCTTT; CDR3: CAITPGQGGNTEAFF
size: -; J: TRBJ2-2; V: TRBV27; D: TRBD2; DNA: TGTGCCAGCAGTTTATTCGGTCTAGCGGGAGGGCCAACCGGGGAGCTGTTTTTT; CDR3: CASSLFGLAGGPTGELFF
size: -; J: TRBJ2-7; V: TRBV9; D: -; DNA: TGTGCCAGCAGCGAGGGGGGGGGTCCCCGCTACGAGCAGTACTTC; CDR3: CASSEGGGPRYEQYF
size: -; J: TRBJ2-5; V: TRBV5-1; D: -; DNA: TGCGCCAGCAGTTTGGCCCCAGGGCGGAGCCAAGAGACCCAGTACTTC; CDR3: CASSLAPGRSQETQYF
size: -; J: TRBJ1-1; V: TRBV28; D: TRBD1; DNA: TGTGCCAGCAGCCGAAAGGGACAGTCTGAAGCTTTCTTT; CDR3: CASSRKGQSEAFF
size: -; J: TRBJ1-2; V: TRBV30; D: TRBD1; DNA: TGTGCCTGGAGTAGAGGGTCCGGGACAGGGGGCTTAGGAGGCTATGGCTACACCTTC; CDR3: CAWSRGSGTGGLGGYGYTF
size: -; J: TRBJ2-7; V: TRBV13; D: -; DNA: TGTGCCAGCAGCACCCGGACAGCTGCCTACGAGCAGTACTTC; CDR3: CASSTRTAAYEQYF
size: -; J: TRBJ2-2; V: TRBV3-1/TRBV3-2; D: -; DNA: TGTGCCAGCAGCCAATCCCCAGGGGCCGGGGAGCTGTTTTTT; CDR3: CASSQSPGAGELFF
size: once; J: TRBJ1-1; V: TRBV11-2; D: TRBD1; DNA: TGTGCCAGCAGCTTAGACAGGGGGTACACTGAAGCTTTCTTT; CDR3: CASSLDRGYTEAFF
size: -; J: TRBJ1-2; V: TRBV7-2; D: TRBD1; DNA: TGTGCCAGCAGCGCGGACAGGGCTGGGATCAATGGCTACACCTTC; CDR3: CASSADRAGINGYTF
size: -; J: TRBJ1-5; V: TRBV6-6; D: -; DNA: TGTGCCAGCAGCTCGGACGGACTGGCTAGCAATCAGCCCCAGCATTTT; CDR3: CASSSDGLASNQPQHF
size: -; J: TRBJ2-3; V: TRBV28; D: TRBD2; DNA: TGTGCCAGCAGTTTATCTAGACTAGCGGGAGATCGTCCAGGGAATACGCAGTATTTT; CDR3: CASSLSRLAGDRPGNTQYF
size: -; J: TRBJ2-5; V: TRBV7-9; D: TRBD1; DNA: TGTGCCAGCAGCCCGAGAAGGACAGGCGAGACCCAGTACTTC; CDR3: CASSPRRTGETQYF
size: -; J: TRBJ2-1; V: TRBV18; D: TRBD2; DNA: TGTGCCAGCTCCCCCACTAGCGGGGCGTACAATGAGCAGTTCTTC; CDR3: CASSPTSGAYNEQFF
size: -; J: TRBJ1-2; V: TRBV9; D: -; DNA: TGTGCCAGCAGCGTAAGGCAGGGTGAAGGCTACACCTTC; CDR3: CASSVRQGEGYTF
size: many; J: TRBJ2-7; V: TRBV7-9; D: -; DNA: TGTGCCAGCAGCTTATTAATCGGGGAGGAGTACTTC; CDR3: CASSLLIGEEYF
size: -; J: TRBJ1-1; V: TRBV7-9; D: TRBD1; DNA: TGTGCCAGCAGCTTCACAGGGGCCACTGAAGCTTTCTTT; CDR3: CASSFTGATEAFF
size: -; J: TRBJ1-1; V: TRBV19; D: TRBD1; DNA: TGTGCCAGTAGTAACCTTAGGGGACAGGGGAACACTGAAGCTTTCTTT; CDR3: CASSNLRGQGNTEAFF
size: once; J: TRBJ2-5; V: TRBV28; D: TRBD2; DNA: TGTGCCAGCAGTTTAGAAGCGGGGGTCTCGGAGACCCAGTACTTC; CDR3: CASSLEAGVSETQYF
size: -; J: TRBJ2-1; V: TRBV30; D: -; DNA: TGTGCCTGGAGATTTGGAGGGTCCGAAAGCTCCTACAATGAGCAGTTCTTC; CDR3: CAWRFGGSESSYNEQFF
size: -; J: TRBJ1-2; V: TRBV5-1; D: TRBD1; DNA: TGCGCCAGCAGCCCGACAGGGTCGGACTATGGCTACACCTTC; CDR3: CASSPTGSDYGYTF
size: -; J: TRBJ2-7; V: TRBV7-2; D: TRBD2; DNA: TGTGCCAGCAGCTCCCATAGCGGGAGTATCTACGAGCAGTACTTC; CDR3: CASSSHSGSIYEQYF
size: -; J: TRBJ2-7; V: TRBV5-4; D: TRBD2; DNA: TGTGCCAGCAGGCGTACGAACGGGGGAGGGGAGCAGTACTTC; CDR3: CASRRTNGGGEQYF
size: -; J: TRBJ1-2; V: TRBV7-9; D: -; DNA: TGTGCCAGCAGCTTGGGTGAGGGTCTGAGGTATTACCCCAACTATGGCTACACCTTC; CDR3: CASSLGEGLRYYPNYGYTF
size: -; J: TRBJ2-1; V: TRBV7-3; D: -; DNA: TGTGCCAGCAGCTTAACGTTGGGCGGCGGGACCTACAATGAGCAGTTCTTC; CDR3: CASSLTLGGGTYNEQFF
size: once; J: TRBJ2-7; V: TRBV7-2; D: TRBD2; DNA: TGTGCCAGCAGCTTGAAGCGGGAGGTCGTGTACGAGCAGTACTTC; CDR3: CASSLKREVVYEQYF
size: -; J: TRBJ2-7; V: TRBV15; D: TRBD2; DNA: TGTGCCACCAGCAGAGGGTCGAGCGGGGGCTACGAGCAGTACTTC; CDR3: CATSRGSSGGYEQYF
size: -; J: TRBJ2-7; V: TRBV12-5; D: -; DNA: TGTGCTAGTGGACGTGGGAGTAGCGGAATCTACGAGCAGTACTTC; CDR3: CASGRGSSGIYEQYF
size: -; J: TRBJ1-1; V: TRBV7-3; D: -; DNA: TGTGCCAGCAGCTTAATCAGGAACACTGAAGCTTTCTTT; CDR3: CASSLIRNTEAFF